The clone carrying this T cell receptor (beta chain) was observed a single time. Its target is not known. This entry is derived from a study of cytomegalovirus exposure and HLA in healthy donors. V was cut by 6 bases and J by 6 bases, with 13 bases left in between. This CDR3 has 13 amino acids. From germline, CDR1 is SGHTA and CDR2 FQGTGA. PCR employed 60 Vbeta and 13 Jbeta primers. Sequencing was performed with immunoSEQ multiplex PCR; in TCRdb, only in-frame clones are kept and a portion is missing. The sample consists of about 160,000 clones, less than 90% of them appearing once. Study-wide results and limits: The likely origin of a cluster of highly shared sequence variants was a sequencing artifact.

Material: PBMCs. This chain joins TRBV7-3 and TRBJ2-3; D ambiguous. The receptor was derived from a woman aged 45 to 65 in good health and CMV-seropositive. CDR3 amino acids: CASSPESADTQYF. The DNA for the CDR3 is TGTGCCAGCAGTCCAGAAAGCGCCGATACGCAGTATTTT. The full variable domain, rest sourced from reference TRBV7-3 and TRBJ2-3, is GAGVSQTPSNKVTEKGKYVELRCDPISGHTALYWYRQSLGQGPEFLIYFQGTGAADDSGLPNDRFFAVRPEGSVSTLKIQRTERGDSAVYLCASSPESADTQYFGPGTRLTVL.